These T cell receptor beta chains were read from a single sample in a study of blood T cell repertoires in COVID-19. Some clones are missing from TCRdb's copy, which holds only in-frame ones; the method was immunoSEQ multiplex PCR. This table has approximately 110,000 clones, approximately 74% appearing once. Sequenced: peripheral blood. These receptors were collected from an older man with COVID-19, enrolled during active disease. CDR3s include the opening cysteine and the closing phenylalanine or tryptophan.

CDR3 protein,V gene,J gene
CASSDSGGGPDTQYF,TRBV6-4,TRBJ2-3
CSALDNYEQYF,TRBV20-1,TRBJ2-7
CASSYTLSPDTQYF,TRBV25-1,TRBJ2-3
CASSGQANEKLFF,TRBV2,TRBJ1-4
CASSSLGQAGTEAFF,TRBV25-1,TRBJ1-1
CAWRSAEYNEQFF,TRBV30,TRBJ2-1
CSATTVTGYTF,TRBV29-1,TRBJ1-2
CASSLWFPRGNSPLHF,TRBV7-8,TRBJ1-6
CASSQPGTSGKETQYF,TRBV4-2,TRBJ2-5
CASSLAGTTDNEQFF,TRBV11-3,TRBJ2-1
CASSWTSGTYEQYF,TRBV7-9,TRBJ2-7
CASSSWTGGGDTQYF,TRBV9,TRBJ2-3
CASSLGHGETQYF,TRBV12-3/TRBV12-4,TRBJ2-5
CASTGQGGKLFF,TRBV6-6,TRBJ1-4
CASSSHQGDTEAFF,TRBV5-5,TRBJ1-1
CASSEYQATSGRSDTQYF,TRBV9,TRBJ2-3
CASSFRRDTEAFF,TRBV7-3,TRBJ1-1
CASSSLTEVNSPLHF,TRBV7-6,TRBJ1-6
CASSLDGGLYEQYF,TRBV5-4,TRBJ2-7
CASSSRGGGNPPNYGYTF,TRBV28,TRBJ1-2
CASSLYGRVRYEQYF,TRBV7-8,TRBJ2-7
CASSQTSGGQETQYF,TRBV5-6,TRBJ2-5
CASSLAGGGYTEAFF,TRBV11-2,TRBJ1-1
CASSSPTGRGYTF,TRBV28,TRBJ1-2
CASTRPGNTRELFF,TRBV25-1,TRBJ2-2
CAWSGKGQGAREAFF,TRBV30,TRBJ1-1
CASSAGGHNEQFF,TRBV19,TRBJ2-1
CASNQDNSYNEQFF,TRBV28,TRBJ2-1
CASSGQGLGNTIYF,TRBV25-1,TRBJ1-3
CASSVGGGDTQYF,TRBV12-3/TRBV12-4,TRBJ2-3
CASSPYPGLAGYEQYF,TRBV5-5,TRBJ2-7